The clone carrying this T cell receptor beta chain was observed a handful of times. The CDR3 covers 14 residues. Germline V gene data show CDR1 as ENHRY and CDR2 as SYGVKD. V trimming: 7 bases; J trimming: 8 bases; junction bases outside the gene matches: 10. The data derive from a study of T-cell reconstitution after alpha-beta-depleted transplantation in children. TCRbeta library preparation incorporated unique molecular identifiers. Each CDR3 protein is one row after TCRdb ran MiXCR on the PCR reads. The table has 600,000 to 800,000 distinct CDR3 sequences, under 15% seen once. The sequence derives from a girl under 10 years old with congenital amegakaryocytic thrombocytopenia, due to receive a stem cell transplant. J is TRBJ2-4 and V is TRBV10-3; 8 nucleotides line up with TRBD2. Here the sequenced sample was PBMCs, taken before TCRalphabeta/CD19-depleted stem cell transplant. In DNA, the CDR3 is TGTGCCATCAAGGACGGGAGGGGGGATGACATTCAGTACTTC. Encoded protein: CAIKDGRGDDIQYF.